These 31 T cell receptor beta chains were all obtained from the same sample, sequenced in a study of shared clonotypes between healthy human individuals. Here immunoSEQ multiplex PCR was the method, and the copy in TCRdb shows in-frame clones only, minus some. The sample consists of approximately 340,000 clones, under 80% of them appearing once. Sequenced input: memory CD4+ T cells sorted from blood. Specified subset: CD45RA-negative fraction. Receptors were obtained from a young man in good health.

This chain uses TRBV20-1 with TRBJ2-3; D not resolved. This CDR3 has 11 residues. Germline V gives CDR1 DFQATT, CDR2 SNEGSKA (reference sequence). CDR3 DNA: TGCAGCCAATTCGCAGCAGATACGCAGTATTTT. The encoded protein is CSQFAADTQYF.

This clone came up once. The V call is TRBV28, the J call TRBJ2-1; tentatively, D is TRBD2 (6 bases). The CDR3 runs 12 residues. From germline, CDR1 is MDHEN and CDR2 SYDVKM. Trimming cost V 5 bases and J 7 bases, with 9 bases left between them. The CDR3 region has the DNA TGTGCCAGCAGTACGACTAGGAATGAGCAGTTCTTC. Its protein product is CASSTTRNEQFF.

The rearrangement joins TRBV11-2 to TRBJ2-1, with 12 bases fitting TRBD2. Trimming cost V 4 bases and J 0 bases; bases outside gene matches: 7. This CDR3 has 18 residues. Germline-derived CDR1 and CDR2 are SGHAT and FQNNGV. The CDR3 here is CASSSGTSGPSSYNEQFF. The CDR3 bases are TGTGCCAGCAGCTCCGGGACTAGCGGGCCGAGCTCCTACAATGAGCAGTTCTTC.

Turning to this clone: Other DNA variants within this sample encode the same CDR3. The CDR3 sequence: CASSIGVGETQYF. CDR3 nucleotide sequence: TGCGCCAGCAGTATCGGAGTTGGGGAGACCCAGTACTTC. This sequence joins TRBV5-1 and TRBJ2-5; D gene uncertain. Trimming removed 5 bases from V and 5 bases from J, with 13 bases in between. The CDR3 sequence is 13 residues long. Per the germline V gene, CDR1 is SGHRS and CDR2 is YFSETQ.

This clone has more than one count but fewer than ten. The CDR3 protein is CASSYPTGKGNQPQHF. CDR3 DNA sequence: TGTGCCAGCAGTTACCCGACAGGGAAGGGCAATCAGCCCCAGCATTTT. The rearrangement uses TRBV6-6 and TRBJ1-5, with 7 bases fitting TRBD1. This CDR3 region has 16 residues. The V segment lost 2 bases and the J segment 2 bases; nucleotides outside the gene matches: 6. CDR1 and CDR2 (germline): MNHNY, SVGAGI (reference sequence).

This clone was seen repeatedly, ten times or more. CDR3 nucleotide sequence: TGTGCCACGGGGCCGGGCTCCTACAATGAGCAGTTCTTC. Translated: CATGPGSYNEQFF. The chain joins TRBV15 to TRBJ2-1, with a tentative D call TRBD1 (5 bases). Germline CDR1 reads LNHNV; CDR2 reads YYDKDF (reference sequence). The CDR3 loop spans 13 amino acids. V lost 9 bases and J lost 0, with 9 bases in between.

V usage is TRBV7-9 and J usage is TRBJ1-2; 7 nucleotides line up with TRBD1. Germline V gene data show CDR1 as SEHNR and CDR2 as FQNEAQ (reference sequence). The CDR3 runs 14 residues. Trimming cost V 5 bases and J 4 bases; bases outside gene matches: 7. This CDR3 is CASSGGQYLYGYTF. The CDR3 nucleotides read TGTGCCAGCAGCGGGGGACAGTACCTCTATGGCTACACCTTC. The complete variable domain, with remaining parts taken from reference TRBV7-9 and TRBJ1-2, reads DTGVSQNPRHKITKRGQNVTFRCDPISEHNRLYWYRQTLGQGPEFLTYFQNEAQLEKSRLLSDRFSAERPKGSFSTLEIQRTEQGDSAMYLCASSGGQYLYGYTFGSGTRLTVV.

V and J are TRBV5-1 and TRBJ2-2; 8 nucleotides line up with TRBD2. Germline V CDR1 and CDR2: SGHRS, YFSETQ. This CDR3 contains 14 residues. V lost 6 bases to trimming and J lost 1 base; unmatched junction nucleotides: 2. DNA of the CDR3: TGCGCCAGCAAGGCGGGAGGGAACACCGGGGAGCTGTTTTTT. Amino acids: CASKAGGNTGELFF.

This chain connects TRBV5-1 to TRBJ2-7; D possibly corresponds to TRBD2 (5 bases). The V and J ends lost 1 base and 0 bases respectively, with 8 bases between them. The germline V gene encodes CDR1 SGHRS and CDR2 YFSETQ. The CDR3 spans 14 residues. In nucleotides, the CDR3 is TGCGCCAGCAGCTTGCGCGAGGGCTCCTACGAGCAGTACTTC. Protein sequence: CASSLREGSYEQYF.

The rearrangement joins TRBV11-2 to TRBJ1-2, with no clear D. Deletions cut 2 bases from V and 0 bases from J, with 10 bases between. The CDR3 runs to 15 residues. The germline gives CDR1 SGHAT, CDR2 FQNNGV. The CDR3 DNA reads TGTGCCAGCAGCTTATCTGCACACTCTAACTATGGCTACACCTTC. As protein: CASSLSAHSNYGYTF.

The chain carries TRBV5-6 and TRBJ2-7; TRBD2 agrees at 12 bases. Unmatched junction bases numbered 4, after V lost 3 bases and J lost 0 bases. Per germline, CDR1 SGHDT and CDR2 YYEEEE. The CDR3 is 16 amino acids. CDR3: CASSSQLAGGSYEQYF. In DNA form, the CDR3 reads TGTGCCAGCAGCTCCCAACTAGCGGGAGGCTCCTACGAGCAGTACTTC.

V and J are TRBV13 and TRBJ1-1, with D maybe TRBD1 (6 bases). Germline CDR1 and CDR2: PRHDT and FYEKMQ (reference sequence). The CDR3 covers 20 residues. The V and J ends lost 5 bases and 3 bases respectively, with 31 bases between them. CDR3 residues: CASSEYTTKTGTREDTEAFF. DNA of the CDR3: TGTGCCAGCAGCGAATACACCACGAAAACAGGGACTAGGGAGGACACTGAAGCTTTCTTT.

This chain connects TRBV15 to TRBJ2-6; TRBD1 matches 7 bases. The CDR3 totals 15 residues. Per the germline V gene, CDR1 is LNHNV and CDR2 is YYDKDF (reference sequence). With V trimmed by 3 bases and J by 4 bases, 3 bases remained unmatched. CDR3 amino acids: CATSRTGRGANVLTF. Written as DNA, the CDR3 is TGTGCCACCAGCAGGACAGGGCGCGGGGCCAACGTCCTGACTTTC.

V usage is TRBV28 and J usage is TRBJ2-7; D ambiguous. Between the trimmed V and J ends, which lost 6 bases and 3 bases, there was a span of 24 bases. Germline lookup yields CDR1 MDHEN and CDR2 SYDVKM. This CDR3 is built from 17 residues. The CDR3 DNA reads as TGTGCCAGCAGAGCAACCCCCAAGCCGGTTCCTTACTACGAGCAGTACTTC. It encodes CASRATPKPVPYYEQYF.

This clone has only a few counts. V gene TRBV27 combines with J gene TRBJ2-7; 9 nucleotides match TRBD2. Germline V gene lookup returns CDR1 MNHEY and CDR2 SMNVEV (reference sequence). The CDR3 has 14 amino acids. J lost 2 bases, V lost 5 bases, and 4 bases had no gene match. The CDR3 spells CASSRSGGAYEQYF. The CDR3 DNA sequence: TGTGCCAGCAGTCGTAGCGGGGGAGCCTACGAGCAGTACTTC.

About this clone: The same CDR3 also results from other DNA sequences found in this sample. The V gene is TRBV7-2, the J gene TRBJ2-7, with a weak D call TRBD2 (6 bases). Germline CDR1 SGHTA, CDR2 FQGNSA. The CDR3 is 12 amino acids. Trimming took 5 bases from V and 3 from J, leaving 8 bases between them. CDR3 coding DNA: TGTGCCAGCAGCCCCGGGGGCTACGAGCAGTACTTC. Its protein is CASSPGGYEQYF.

The chain is built from TRBV20-1 and TRBJ2-7; D is undetermined. The CDR3 runs to 11 residues. V lost 3 bases to trimming and J lost 5 bases, with 8 bases between them. Germline-derived CDR1 and CDR2 are DFQATT and SNEGSKA (reference sequence). The CDR3, as DNA: TGCAGTGCTAGCGACGCCCACGAGCAGTACTTC. Translating it yields CSASDAHEQYF.

The chain is built from TRBV19 and TRBJ2-3; TRBD2 matches 9 bases. The J segment lost 7 bases and the V segment lost 5 bases, leaving 13 bases of the junction unmatched. The CDR3 runs to 16 residues. In germline, CDR1 is LNHDA, CDR2 SQIVND (reference sequence). CDR3 nucleotides: TGTGCCAGTAGTGATGGGGGACTAGCACTTCATTATACGCAGTATTTT. Its translation: CASSDGGLALHYTQYF.

This chain joins TRBV5-4 and TRBJ2-3; D might be TRBD2 (5 bases). V lost 0 bases to trimming and J lost 3 bases, with 14 bases between them. The CDR3 consists of 16 residues. CDR1 and CDR2 from the germline V gene are SGHNT and YYREEE (reference sequence). The CDR3 protein is CASSLVGGLGTDTQYF. For the CDR3, the DNA is TGTGCCAGCAGCTTGGTCGGCGGGTTGGGAACAGATACGCAGTATTTT.

This chain connects TRBV5-1 to TRBJ1-2; no clear D gene. Germline-derived CDR1 and CDR2 are SGHRS and YFSETQ. The CDR3 totals 13 residues. V was pared by 0 bases and J by 8 bases, with 11 bases between. The CDR3 coding sequence is TGCGCCAGCAGCTTGGAGGGTTTTCGGGGCTACACCTTC. This encodes CASSLEGFRGYTF.

In its sample, this clone was seen a few times. This chain joins TRBV27 and TRBJ2-7; the match to TRBD1 covers 7 bases. With 5 bases clipped from V and 6 bases from J, the junction kept 16 bases outside the gene matches. This CDR3 region has 16 residues. Germline loops: CDR1 MNHEY, CDR2 SMNVEV (reference sequence). The CDR3 here is CASSLIPAGTAREQYF. Written as DNA, the CDR3 is TGTGCCAGCAGTCTTATCCCCGCCGGGACAGCGCGCGAGCAGTACTTC.

The J gene is TRBJ1-6, the V gene TRBV7-2, with 7 bases fitting TRBD1. The J segment lost 6 bases and the V segment lost 5 bases, leaving 7 bases of the junction unmatched. This CDR3 has 15 amino acids. Germline CDR1 is SGHTA and CDR2 is FQGNSA. The CDR3 nucleotides are TGTGCCAGCAGCCCTTACAGGGGTGGTAATTCACCCCTCCACTTT. This encodes CASSPYRGGNSPLHF.

In this sample, this clone turned up once. This chain uses TRBV6-6 with TRBJ1-1; 7 bases map to TRBD1. The germline V gene has CDR1 MNHNY and CDR2 SVGAGI (reference sequence). V was pared by 6 bases and J by 0 bases, with 4 bases of the junction left unmatched. This CDR3 has 14 residues. The CDR3 protein is CASRGQRVNTEAFF. CDR3 in DNA: TGTGCCAGCAGGGGACAGCGGGTGAACACTGAAGCTTTCTTT.

The V call is TRBV6-6, the J call TRBJ2-4; a possible D gene is TRBD1 (5 bases). This CDR3 contains 15 residues. The germline CDR1 and CDR2 sequences are MNHNY and SVGAGI (reference sequence). Trimming took 0 bases from V and 5 from J, leaving 11 bases between them. The CDR3 here is CASSYSGANQNIQYF. The CDR3 DNA sequence: TGTGCCAGCAGTTACTCAGGGGCAAACCAAAACATTCAGTACTTC.

This chain uses TRBV28 with TRBJ2-5, with TRBD1 as a possible D gene (6 bases). V lost 3 bases, J lost 4 bases, and 12 bases lay in between. The CDR3 is made up of 14 amino acids. The germline V gene has CDR1 MDHEN and CDR2 SYDVKM. The DNA for the CDR3 is TGTGCCAGCAGTTTGGGTGGGGGCGCAGAGACCCAGTACTTC. It codes for CASSLGGGAETQYF.

This clone was seen a handful of times. This specimen includes other DNA sequences encoding the same CDR3. This chain links TRBV7-9 with TRBJ1-4, with D hard to call. Germline-derived CDR1 and CDR2 are SEHNR and FQNEAQ (reference sequence). The CDR3 sequence is 13 residues long. Trimming took off 7 bases at V and 3 bases at J, with 9 bases between the two ends. The CDR3 DNA sequence: TGTGCCAGCATGCGGGCCCCTAATGAAAAACTGTTTTTT. Protein product: CASMRAPNEKLFF. The full variable domain, its missing parts supplied by reference TRBV7-9 and TRBJ1-4, is DTGVSQNPRHKITKRGQNVTFRCDPISEHNRLYWYRQTLGQGPEFLTYFQNEAQLEKSRLLSDRFSAERPKGSFSTLEIQRTEQGDSAMYLCASMRAPNEKLFFGSGTQLSVL.

The rearrangement joins TRBV14 to TRBJ1-2, with a weak D call TRBD1 (5 bases). V lost 0 bases and J lost 5, with 10 bases in between. Germline-derived CDR1 and CDR2 are SGHDN and FVKESK. There are 14 residues in the CDR3. The CDR3, as DNA: TGTGCCAGCAGCCAAGACGGGGCCTTGTATGGCTACACCTTC. It yields the protein CASSQDGALYGYTF.

V and J are TRBV7-2 and TRBJ2-1; TRBD2 matches 9 bases. The CDR3 sequence is 16 residues long. Germline assignment: CDR1 SGHTA and CDR2 FQGNSA. V shed 6 bases, J shed 7 bases, and the junction held 13 bases outside the gene matches. The CDR3, as DNA: TGTGCCAGCAGATCCCAAGCGGGACTAGCAGGGAATGAGCAGTTCTTC. Protein: CASRSQAGLAGNEQFF.

In regard to this clone: The sample contains more than one DNA sequence encoding this CDR3. This chain connects TRBV27 to TRBJ1-1; D remains unclear. The CDR3 runs 14 residues. Germline values: CDR1 MNHEY, CDR2 SMNVEV (reference sequence). V was shortened by 3 bases and J by 0 bases, with 8 bases between the two germline ends. The CDR3 DNA reads TGTGCCAGCAGTTTGGAGGCTATGAACACTGAAGCTTTCTTT. This codes for CASSLEAMNTEAFF.

V gene TRBV9 combines with J gene TRBJ1-3; maybe TRBD1 (5 bases). Germline loops: CDR1 SGDLS, CDR2 YYNGEE. V was trimmed by 3 bases and J by 2 bases, leaving 18 bases between them. The CDR3 has 17 amino acids. Written as DNA, the CDR3 is TGTGCCAGCAGCGCCCGCTCAAGAGAGGGGCCTGGAAACACCATATATTTT. Translated, it gives CASSARSREGPGNTIYF.

The chain is built from TRBV7-2 and TRBJ2-3; possibly TRBD2 for D (6 bases). Germline CDR1 and CDR2: SGHTA and FQGNSA. There are 16 residues in the CDR3. V lost 7 bases to trimming and J lost 1 base, with 18 bases between them. CDR3 residues: CASTRDWAAGTDTQYF. The DNA for the CDR3 is TGTGCCAGCACCCGGGACTGGGCTGCGGGCACAGATACGCAGTATTTT.